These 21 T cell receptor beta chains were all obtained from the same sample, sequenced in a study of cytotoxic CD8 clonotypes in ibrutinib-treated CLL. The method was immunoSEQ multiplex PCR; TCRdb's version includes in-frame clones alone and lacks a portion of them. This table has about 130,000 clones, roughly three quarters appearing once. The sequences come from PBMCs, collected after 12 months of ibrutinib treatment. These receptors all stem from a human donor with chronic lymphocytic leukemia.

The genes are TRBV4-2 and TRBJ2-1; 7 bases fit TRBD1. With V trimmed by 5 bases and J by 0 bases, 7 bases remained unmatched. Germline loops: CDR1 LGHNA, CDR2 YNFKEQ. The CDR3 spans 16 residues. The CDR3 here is CASSTRQGSSYNEQFF. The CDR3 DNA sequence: TGTGCCAGCAGCACACGACAGGGAAGCTCCTACAATGAGCAGTTCTTC.

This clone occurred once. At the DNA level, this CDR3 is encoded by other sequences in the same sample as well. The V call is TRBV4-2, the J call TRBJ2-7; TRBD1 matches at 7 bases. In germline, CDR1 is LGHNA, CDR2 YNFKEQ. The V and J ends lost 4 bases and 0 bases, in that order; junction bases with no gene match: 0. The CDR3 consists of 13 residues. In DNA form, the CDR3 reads TGTGCCAGCAGCCGGGACAGCTCCTACGAGCAGTACTTC. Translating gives CASSRDSSYEQYF.

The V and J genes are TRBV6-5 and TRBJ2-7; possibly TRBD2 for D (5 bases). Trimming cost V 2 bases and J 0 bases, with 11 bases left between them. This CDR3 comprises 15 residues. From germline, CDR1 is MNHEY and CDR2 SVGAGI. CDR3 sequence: CASSYTRLSSYEQYF. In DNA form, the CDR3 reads TGTGCCAGCAGTTACACACGACTAAGCTCCTACGAGCAGTACTTC.

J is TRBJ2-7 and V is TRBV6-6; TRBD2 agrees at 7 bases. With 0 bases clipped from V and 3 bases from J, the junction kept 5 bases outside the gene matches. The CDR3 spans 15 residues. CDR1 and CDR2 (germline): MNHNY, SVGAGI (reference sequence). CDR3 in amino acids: CASSYSSGGSYEQYF. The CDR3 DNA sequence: TGTGCCAGCAGTTACTCCTCGGGGGGTAGCTACGAGCAGTACTTC.

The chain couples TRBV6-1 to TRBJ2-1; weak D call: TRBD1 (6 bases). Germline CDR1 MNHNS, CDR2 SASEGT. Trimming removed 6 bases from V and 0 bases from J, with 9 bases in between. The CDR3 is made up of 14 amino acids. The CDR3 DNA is TGTGCCAGCAGCGGACAGAGCTCCTACAATGAGCAGTTCTTC. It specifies CASSGQSSYNEQFF.

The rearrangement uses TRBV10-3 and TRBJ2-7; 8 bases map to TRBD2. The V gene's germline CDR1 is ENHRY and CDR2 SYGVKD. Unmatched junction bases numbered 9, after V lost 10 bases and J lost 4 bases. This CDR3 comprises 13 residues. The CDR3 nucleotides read TGTGCCACCGGGACTAGTAACAAATACGAGCAGTACTTC. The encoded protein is CATGTSNKYEQYF.

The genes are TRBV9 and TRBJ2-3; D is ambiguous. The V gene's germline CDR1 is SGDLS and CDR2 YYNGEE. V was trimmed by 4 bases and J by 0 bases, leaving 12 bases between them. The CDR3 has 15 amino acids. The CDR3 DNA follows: TGTGCCAGCAGCCCCAGCCCTGCGAGCACAGATACGCAGTATTTT. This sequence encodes CASSPSPASTDTQYF.

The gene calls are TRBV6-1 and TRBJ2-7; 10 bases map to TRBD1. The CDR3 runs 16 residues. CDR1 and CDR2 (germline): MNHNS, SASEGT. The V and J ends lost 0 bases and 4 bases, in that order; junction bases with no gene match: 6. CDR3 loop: CASSEAARDRGYEQYF. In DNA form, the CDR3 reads TGTGCCAGCAGTGAAGCGGCTAGGGACAGGGGATACGAGCAGTACTTC.

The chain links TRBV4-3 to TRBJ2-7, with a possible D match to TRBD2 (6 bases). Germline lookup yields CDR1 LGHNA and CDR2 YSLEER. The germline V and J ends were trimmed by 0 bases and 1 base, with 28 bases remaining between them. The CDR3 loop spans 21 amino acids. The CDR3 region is CASSQDPPDSTWAGRSYEQYF. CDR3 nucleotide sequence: TGCGCCAGCAGCCAAGACCCCCCTGACAGCACCTGGGCGGGAAGGTCCTACGAGCAGTACTTC.

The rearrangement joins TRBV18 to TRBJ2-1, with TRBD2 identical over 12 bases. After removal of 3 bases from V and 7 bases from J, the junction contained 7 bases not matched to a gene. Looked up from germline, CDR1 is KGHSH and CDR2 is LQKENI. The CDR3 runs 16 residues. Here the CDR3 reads CASSPSSGRGKNEQFF. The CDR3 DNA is TGTGCCAGCTCACCGTCTAGCGGGAGGGGCAAGAATGAGCAGTTCTTC.

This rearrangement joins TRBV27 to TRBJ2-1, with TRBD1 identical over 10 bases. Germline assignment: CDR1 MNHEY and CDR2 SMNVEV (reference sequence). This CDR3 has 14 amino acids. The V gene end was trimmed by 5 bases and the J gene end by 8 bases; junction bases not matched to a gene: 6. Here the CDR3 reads CASSTGTGVYEQFF. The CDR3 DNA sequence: TGTGCCAGCAGTACCGGGACAGGGGTGTATGAGCAGTTCTTC.

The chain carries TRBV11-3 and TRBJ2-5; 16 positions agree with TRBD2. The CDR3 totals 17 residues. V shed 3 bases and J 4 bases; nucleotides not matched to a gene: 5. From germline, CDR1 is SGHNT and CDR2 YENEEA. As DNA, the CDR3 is TGTGCCAGCAGCTTGGGGACTAGCGGGAGGGCCTTAGAGACCCAGTACTTC. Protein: CASSLGTSGRALETQYF.

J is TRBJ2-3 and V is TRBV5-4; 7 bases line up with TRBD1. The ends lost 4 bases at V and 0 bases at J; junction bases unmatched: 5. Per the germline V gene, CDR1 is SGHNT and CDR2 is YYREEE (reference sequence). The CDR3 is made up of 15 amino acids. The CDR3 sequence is CASSPGQASTDTQYF. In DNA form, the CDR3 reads TGTGCCAGCAGCCCCGGACAGGCTAGCACAGATACGCAGTATTTT.

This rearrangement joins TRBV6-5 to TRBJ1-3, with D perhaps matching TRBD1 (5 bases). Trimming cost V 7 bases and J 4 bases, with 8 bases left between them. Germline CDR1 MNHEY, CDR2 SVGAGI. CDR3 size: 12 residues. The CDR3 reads CASKTDGNTIYF. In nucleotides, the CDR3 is TGTGCCAGCAAGACAGACGGAAACACCATATATTTT.

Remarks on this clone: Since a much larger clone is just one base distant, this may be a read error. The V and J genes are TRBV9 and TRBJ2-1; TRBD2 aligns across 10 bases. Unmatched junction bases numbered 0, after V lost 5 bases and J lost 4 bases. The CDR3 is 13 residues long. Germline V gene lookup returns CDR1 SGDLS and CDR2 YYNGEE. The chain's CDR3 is CASSSGRYNEQFF. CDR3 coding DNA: TGTGCCAGCAGTAGCGGGAGGTACAATGAGCAGTTCTTC.

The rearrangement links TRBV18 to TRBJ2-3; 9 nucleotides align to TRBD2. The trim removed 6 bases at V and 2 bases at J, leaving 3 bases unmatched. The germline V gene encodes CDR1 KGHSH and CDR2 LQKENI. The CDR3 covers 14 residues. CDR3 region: CASSRLADTDTQYF. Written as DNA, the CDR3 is TGTGCCAGCTCTCGACTAGCGGACACAGATACGCAGTATTTT.

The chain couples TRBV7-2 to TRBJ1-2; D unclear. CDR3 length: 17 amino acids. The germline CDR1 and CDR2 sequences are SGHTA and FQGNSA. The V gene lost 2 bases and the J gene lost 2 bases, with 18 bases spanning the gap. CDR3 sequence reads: CASSLLSLGNSNYGYTF. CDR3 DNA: TGTGCCAGCAGCTTATTGTCACTCGGTAACTCCAACTATGGCTACACCTTC. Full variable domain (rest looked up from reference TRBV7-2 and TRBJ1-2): GAGVSQSPSNKVTEKGKDVELRCDPISGHTALYWYRQSLGQGLEFLIYFQGNSAPDKSGLPSDRFSAERTGGSVSTLTIQRTQQEDSAVYLCASSLLSLGNSNYGYTFGSGTRLTVV.

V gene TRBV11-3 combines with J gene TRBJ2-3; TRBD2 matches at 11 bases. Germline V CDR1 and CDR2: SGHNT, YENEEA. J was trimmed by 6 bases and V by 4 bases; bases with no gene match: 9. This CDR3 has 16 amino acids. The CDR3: CASSSGTSGTYDTQYF. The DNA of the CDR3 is TGTGCCAGCAGCTCAGGGACTAGCGGAACCTATGATACGCAGTATTTT.

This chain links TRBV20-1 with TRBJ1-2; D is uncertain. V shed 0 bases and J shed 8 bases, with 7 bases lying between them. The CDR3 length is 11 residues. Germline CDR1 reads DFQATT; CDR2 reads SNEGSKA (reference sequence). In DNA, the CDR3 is TGCAGTGCTAGAGATCTGTGGGGCTACACCTTC. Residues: CSARDLWGYTF.

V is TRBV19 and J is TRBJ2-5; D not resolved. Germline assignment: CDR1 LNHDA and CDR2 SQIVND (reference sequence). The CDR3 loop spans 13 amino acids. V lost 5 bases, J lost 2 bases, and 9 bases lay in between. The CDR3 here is CASSPPAQETQYF. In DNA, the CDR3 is TGTGCCAGTAGTCCCCCAGCACAAGAGACCCAGTACTTC.

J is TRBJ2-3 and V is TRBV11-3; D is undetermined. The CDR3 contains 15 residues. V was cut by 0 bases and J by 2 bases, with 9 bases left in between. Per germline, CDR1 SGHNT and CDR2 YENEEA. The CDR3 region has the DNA TGTGCCAGCAGCTTAGAGGCAAGTCCCACAGATACGCAGTATTTT. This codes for CASSLEASPTDTQYF. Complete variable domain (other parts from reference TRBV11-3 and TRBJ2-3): EAGVVQSPRYKIIEKKQPVAFWCNPISGHNTLYWYLQNLGQGPELLIRYENEEAVDDSQLPKDRFSAERLKGVDSTLKIQPAELGDSAVYLCASSLEASPTDTQYFGPGTRLTVL.